This T cell receptor (beta chain) originates from a study of shared clonotypes between healthy human individuals. Whole-study results and caveats: The sampled material consisted only of blood, and tissue repertoires are likely to differ. Across several donors, naive CD4 shared around 5.3%, naive CD8 over 3%, memory CD4 over 2%, memory CD8 under 0.5%. The study found lower generation probabilities in non-shared clonotypes than in those shared by all four donors.

Trimming took 6 bases from V and 0 from J, leaving 12 bases between them. CDR3 length: 14 amino acids. Germline V gene data show CDR1 as SGHRS and CDR2 as YFSETQ. Naive CD45RA+ and memory CD45RA-negative subsets were split from CD4+ cells. Clones were read by immunoSEQ multiplex PCR, and TCRdb kept only the in-frame ones, dropping some. This sample has around 1,000,000 clones, with 70% to 85% found just once. Worth noting for this clone: The antigen is not known.

The sequence derives from a man younger than 35 in good health. Some clones in this sample may be carry-over from other donors' samples. V gene TRBV5-1 combines with J gene TRBJ1-2; D remains unclear. The sample was memory CD4+ T cells from PBMCs. Subset given: CD45RA-negative fraction. The CDR3 protein is CASTYSGTNYGYTF. The CDR3 nucleotides read TGCGCCAGCACCTACTCGGGGACTAACTATGGCTACACCTTC.